This T cell receptor beta chain is drawn from a study of T cells after yellow fever vaccination. This clonotype came up many times. As yet, its antigen is unknown. Study findings and constraints: Few clonotypes appeared in both CD4 and CD8 compartments. Sorted repertoires could include abundant contaminating clonotypes from bulk cells.

A single record per CDR3 protein comes from TCRdb applying MiXCR to the 5' RACE reads. Of 250,000 to 400,000 distinct CDR3 sequences listed, about 4% are singletons. V lost 6 bases to trimming and J lost 2 bases, with 12 bases between them. The CDR3 is 13 amino acids. In germline, CDR1 is DFQATT, CDR2 SNEGSKA (reference sequence). Sequences were derived from PBMCs, sampled 5 days after the yellow fever booster vaccination. This clonotype was obtained from a man younger than 35 who received the YFV17D yellow fever vaccine. The rearrangement uses TRBV20-1 and TRBJ2-3; the D call may be TRBD1 or TRBD2 (5 bases each). CDR3 protein: CSARPGPTDTQYF. The CDR3 DNA is TGCAGTGCCCGGCCGGGGCCCACAGATACGCAGTATTTT.